This TCR beta chain was obtained from a study of beta chain features in type 1 diabetes. On the study more broadly: Patient and healthy donor groups were alike in age, gender and cell yields.

This clone was seen more than once but under ten times. Its target is unknown. The V gene's germline CDR1 is SGHTA and CDR2 FQGNSA. This CDR3 contains 16 residues. The V end was cut by 1 base, the J end by 7 bases, with 16 bases between. Of the isolated RNA, all was reverse transcribed, and so the sequenced material was expressed TCRB transcripts. The method was immunoSEQ multiplex PCR; TCRdb's version includes in-frame clones alone and lacks a portion of them. This table has some 900,000 clones, roughly 15% appearing once. Study observations and caveats: Fewer junction insertions and more nucleotide deletions appeared in type 1 diabetes patients.

The V gene is TRBV7-2, the J gene TRBJ1-4; the D gene is possibly TRBD1 (6 bases). Sequences were obtained from naive CD4+ T cells from blood. This TCR was recovered from a woman between 18 and 29 years old in good health. The CDR3 DNA follows: TGTGCCAGCAGCTTAGTATCAACAGGGTGGTCTGAAAAACTGTTTTTT. This translates into CASSLVSTGWSEKLFF.